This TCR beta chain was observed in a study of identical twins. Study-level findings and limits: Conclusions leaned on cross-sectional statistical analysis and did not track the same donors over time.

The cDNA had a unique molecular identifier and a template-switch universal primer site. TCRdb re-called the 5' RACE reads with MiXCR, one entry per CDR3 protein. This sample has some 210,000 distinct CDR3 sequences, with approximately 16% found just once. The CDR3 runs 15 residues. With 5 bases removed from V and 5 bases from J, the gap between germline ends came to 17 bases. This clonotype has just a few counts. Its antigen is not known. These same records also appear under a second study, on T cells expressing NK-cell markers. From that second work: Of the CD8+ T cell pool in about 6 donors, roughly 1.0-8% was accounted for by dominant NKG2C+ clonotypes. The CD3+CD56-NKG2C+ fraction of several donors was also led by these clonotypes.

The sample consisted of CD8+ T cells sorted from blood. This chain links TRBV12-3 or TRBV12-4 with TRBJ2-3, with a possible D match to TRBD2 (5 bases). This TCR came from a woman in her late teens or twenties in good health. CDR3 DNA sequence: TGTGCCAGCAGTCGCCCCCGGGGAGAGGGAGATACGCAGTATTTT. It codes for CASSRPRGEGDTQYF.